This TCR beta chain is drawn from a study of T-cell reconstitution after alpha-beta-depleted transplantation in children. Study outcomes and limitations: From newly produced T cells came most of the T-cell counts and diversity one year after transplant.

A TCRbeta library incorporating unique molecular identifiers was prepared. MiXCR, run by TCRdb on the PCR reads, gives a single entry per CDR3 protein. The sample lists approximately 250,000 distinct CDR3 sequences; about 26% were seen once. In its sample, this clonotype was seen many times. The antigen remains undetermined. This CDR3 contains 13 residues. V lost 1 base and J lost 6, with 6 bases in between. Germline V lookup: CDR1 SEHNR, CDR2 FQNEAQ (reference sequence). Sequencing used PBMCs, obtained before TCRalphabeta/CD19-depleted stem cell transplant. The receptor was isolated from a girl aged 2-10 years with Fanconi anemia, due to receive a stem cell transplant. The chain joins TRBV7-9 to TRBJ1-4; D may be TRBD1 (5 bases). For the CDR3, the DNA is TGTGCCAGCAGCTTAGGGGACCATGAAAAACTGTTTTTT. Protein sequence: CASSLGDHEKLFF.